Listed here is a single TCR beta chain. Only in-frame clones appear in the TCRdb table, and some are missing; sequencing was by immunoSEQ multiplex PCR. The table has some 120,000 clones, around 90% seen once. In germline, CDR1 is SGDLS, CDR2 YYNGEE. This CDR3 comprises 15 residues. The V and J ends lost 0 bases and 1 base respectively, with 10 bases between them. The record originates from a study of control samples from healthy donors and cancer patients. Material for sequencing was blood. The rearrangement joins TRBV9 to TRBJ1-1; D possibly corresponds to TRBD1 (5 bases). The receptor was derived from a man younger than 30 in good health. Written as DNA, the CDR3 is TGTGCCAGCAGCGTAGTCGCAGGGTCGAACACTGAAGCTTTCTTT. This sequence encodes CASSVVAGSNTEAFF.